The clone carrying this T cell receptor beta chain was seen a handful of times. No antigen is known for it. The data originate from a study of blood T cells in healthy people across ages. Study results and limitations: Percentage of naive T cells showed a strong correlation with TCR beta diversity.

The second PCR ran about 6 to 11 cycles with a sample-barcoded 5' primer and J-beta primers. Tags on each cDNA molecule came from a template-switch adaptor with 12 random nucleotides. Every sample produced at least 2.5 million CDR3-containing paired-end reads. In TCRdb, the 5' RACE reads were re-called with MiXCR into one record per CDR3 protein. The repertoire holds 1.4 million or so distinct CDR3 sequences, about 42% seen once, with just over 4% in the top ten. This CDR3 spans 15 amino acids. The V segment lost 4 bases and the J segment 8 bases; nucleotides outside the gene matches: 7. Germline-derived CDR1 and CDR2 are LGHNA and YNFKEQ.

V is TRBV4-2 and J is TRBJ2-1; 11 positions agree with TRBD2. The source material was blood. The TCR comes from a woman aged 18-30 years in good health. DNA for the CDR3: TGTGCCAGCAGCCGGACTAGCGGGTTGGGCGATGAGCAGTTCTTC. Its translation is CASSRTSGLGDEQFF.